Listed below are T cell receptor beta chains from one sample, sequenced in a study of circulating and synovial CD4+ cells in juvenile arthritis. The table came from immunoSEQ multiplex PCR; TCRdb's copy has only in-frame clones and leaves some out. The sample consists of around 31,000 clones, about 95% of them appearing once. The sample comprised CD4+ T cells from blood. Receptors were obtained from a human donor with juvenile idiopathic arthritis. Both conserved end residues are part of each CDR3. D genes are given only for firm matches. For some rows the clone size is stated as once, few or many, or as a class when expanded; others skip it.

>16|TRBV5-1|TRBJ1-1|NA|NA
CASSLPSSGGDTEAFF
TGCGCCAGCAGCTTACCCTCCTCGGGGGGGGACACTGAAGCTTTCTTT
>13|TRBV19|TRBJ1-2|NA|NA
CASSMIESYGYTF
TGTGCCAGTAGTATGATCGAGAGCTATGGCTACACCTTC
>13|TRBV27|TRBJ1-1|NA|NA
CASTTLAGDKAFF
TGTGCCAGTACGACCCTGGCGGGGGACAAAGCTTTCTTT
>16|TRBV19|TRBJ1-3|NA|NA
CASSIDRTDSGNTIYF
TGTGCCAGTAGTATAGACCGGACAGACTCTGGAAACACCATATATTTT
>15|TRBV9|TRBJ2-1|NA|TRBD1
CASSVGGSGGNEQFF
TGTGCCAGCAGCGTAGGGGGGTCAGGGGGCAATGAGCAGTTCTTC
>14|TRBV5-1|TRBJ2-7|NA|NA
CASSLSEGSYEQYF
TGCGCCAGCAGCTTGTCGGAGGGATCCTACGAGCAGTACTTC
>15|TRBV6-6|TRBJ2-1|NA|TRBD2
CASSTTSGSRDEQFF
TGTGCCAGCAGTACTACTAGCGGGAGTAGGGATGAGCAGTTCTTC
>13|TRBV10-3|TRBJ1-1|NA|TRBD1
CAISGQENTEAFF
TGTGCCATCAGCGGACAGGAAAACACTGAAGCTTTCTTT
>15|TRBV6-5|TRBJ1-1|NA|TRBD1
CASSYIDRGATEAFF
TGTGCCAGCAGTTATATCGACAGGGGCGCAACTGAAGCTTTCTTT
>15|TRBV5-3|TRBJ2-7|once|TRBD2
CARSKTSGISYEQYF
TGTGCCAGAAGCAAGACTAGCGGGATTTCCTACGAGCAGTACTTC
>15|TRBV7-3|TRBJ2-1|NA|NA
CASSLGGLSYNEQFF
TGTGCCAGCAGCTTAGGGGGCCTCTCCTACAATGAGCAGTTCTTC
>15|TRBV6-5|TRBJ1-2|NA|NA
CASSPSGSVSYGYTF
TGTGCCAGCAGCCCCTCAGGGTCAGTCAGCTATGGCTACACCTTC
>14|TRBV6-1|TRBJ1-2|NA|TRBD1
CASSRGQGAYGYTF
TGTGCCAGCAGTCGGGGACAGGGGGCCTATGGCTACACCTTC
>12|TRBV7-2|TRBJ2-7|NA|NA
CASSSTGHEQYF
TGTGCCAGCAGCTCCACAGGGCACGAGCAGTACTTC
>14|TRBV7-2|TRBJ1-2|NA|TRBD1
CASSSPTGRHGYTF
TGTGCCAGCAGCTCCCCGACAGGGCGTCATGGCTACACCTTC
>15|TRBV5-1|TRBJ1-2|NA|TRBD1
CASSLGQGPNYGYTF
TGCGCCAGCAGCTTGGGACAGGGGCCTAACTATGGCTACACCTTC